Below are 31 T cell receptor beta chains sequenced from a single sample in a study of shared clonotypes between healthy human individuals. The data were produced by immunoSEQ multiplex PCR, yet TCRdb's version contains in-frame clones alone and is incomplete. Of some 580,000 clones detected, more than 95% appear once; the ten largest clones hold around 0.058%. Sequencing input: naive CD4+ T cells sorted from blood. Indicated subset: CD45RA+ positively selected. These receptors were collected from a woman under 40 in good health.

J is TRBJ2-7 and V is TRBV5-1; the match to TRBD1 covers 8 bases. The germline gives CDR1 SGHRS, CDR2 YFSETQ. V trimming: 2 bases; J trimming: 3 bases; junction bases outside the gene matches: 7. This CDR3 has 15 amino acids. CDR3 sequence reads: CASSFPRGQVYEQYF. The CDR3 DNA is TGCGCCAGCAGCTTCCCCAGGGGACAGGTCTACGAGCAGTACTTC.

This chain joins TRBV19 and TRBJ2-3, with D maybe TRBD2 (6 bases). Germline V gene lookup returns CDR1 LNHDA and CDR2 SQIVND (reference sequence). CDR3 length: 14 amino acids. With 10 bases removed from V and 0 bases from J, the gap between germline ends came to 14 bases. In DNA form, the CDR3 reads TGTGCCACGCGTTCTAGCGCCAGCACAGATACGCAGTATTTT. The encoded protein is CATRSSASTDTQYF.

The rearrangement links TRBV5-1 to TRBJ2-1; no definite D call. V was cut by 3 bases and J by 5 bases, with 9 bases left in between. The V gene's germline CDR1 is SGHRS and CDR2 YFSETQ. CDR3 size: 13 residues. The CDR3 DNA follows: TGCGCCAGCAGCTCGCCGGGTCACAATGAGCAGTTCTTC. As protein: CASSSPGHNEQFF.

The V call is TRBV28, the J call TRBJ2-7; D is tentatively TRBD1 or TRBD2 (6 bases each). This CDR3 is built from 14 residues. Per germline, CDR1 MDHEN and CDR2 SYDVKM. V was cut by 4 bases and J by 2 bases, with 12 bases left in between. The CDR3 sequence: CASSWGPGAYEQYF. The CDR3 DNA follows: TGTGCCAGCAGTTGGGGGCCGGGAGCCTACGAGCAGTACTTC.

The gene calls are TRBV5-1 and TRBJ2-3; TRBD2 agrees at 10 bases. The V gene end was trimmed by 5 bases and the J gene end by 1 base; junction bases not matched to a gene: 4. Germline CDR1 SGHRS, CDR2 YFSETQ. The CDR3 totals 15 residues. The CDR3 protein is CASSRGLARTDTQYF. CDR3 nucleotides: TGCGCCAGCAGTAGGGGACTAGCGCGCACAGATACGCAGTATTTT.

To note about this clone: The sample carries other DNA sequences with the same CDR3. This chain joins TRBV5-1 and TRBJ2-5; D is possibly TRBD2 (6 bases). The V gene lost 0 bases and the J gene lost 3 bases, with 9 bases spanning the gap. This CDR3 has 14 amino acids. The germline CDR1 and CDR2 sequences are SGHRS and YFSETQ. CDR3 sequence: CASSLGSGEETQYF. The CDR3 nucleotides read TGCGCCAGCAGCTTGGGGTCGGGAGAAGAGACCCAGTACTTC.

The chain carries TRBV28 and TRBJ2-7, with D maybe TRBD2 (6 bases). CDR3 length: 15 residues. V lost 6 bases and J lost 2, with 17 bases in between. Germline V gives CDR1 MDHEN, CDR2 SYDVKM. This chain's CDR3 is CASSPAGTAAYEQYF. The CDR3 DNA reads TGTGCCAGCAGCCCAGCCGGGACTGCAGCCTACGAGCAGTACTTC.

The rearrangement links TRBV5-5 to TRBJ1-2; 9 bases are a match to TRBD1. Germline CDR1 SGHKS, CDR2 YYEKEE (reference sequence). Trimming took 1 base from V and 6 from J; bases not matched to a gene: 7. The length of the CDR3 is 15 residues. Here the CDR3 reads CASSLPGTGTNGYTF. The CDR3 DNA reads TGTGCCAGCAGCTTGCCCGGGACAGGGACGAATGGCTACACCTTC.

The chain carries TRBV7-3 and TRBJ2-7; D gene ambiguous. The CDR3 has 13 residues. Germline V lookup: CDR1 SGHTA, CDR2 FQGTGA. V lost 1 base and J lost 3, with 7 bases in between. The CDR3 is CASSLSWDYEQYF. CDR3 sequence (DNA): TGTGCCAGCAGCTTAAGTTGGGACTACGAGCAGTACTTC. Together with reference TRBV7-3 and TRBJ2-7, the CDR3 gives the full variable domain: GAGVSQTPSNKVTEKGKYVELRCDPISGHTALYWYRQSLGQGPEFLIYFQGTGAADDSGLPNDRFFAVRPEGSVSTLKIQRTERGDSAVYLCASSLSWDYEQYFGPGTRLTVT.

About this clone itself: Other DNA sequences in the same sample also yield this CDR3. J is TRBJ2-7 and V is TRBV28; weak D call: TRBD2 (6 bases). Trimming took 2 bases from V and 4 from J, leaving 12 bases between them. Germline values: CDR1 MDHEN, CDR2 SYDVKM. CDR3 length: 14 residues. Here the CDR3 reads CASSLAGSRYEQYF. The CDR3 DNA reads TGTGCCAGCAGTTTAGCGGGATCCCGTTACGAGCAGTACTTC.

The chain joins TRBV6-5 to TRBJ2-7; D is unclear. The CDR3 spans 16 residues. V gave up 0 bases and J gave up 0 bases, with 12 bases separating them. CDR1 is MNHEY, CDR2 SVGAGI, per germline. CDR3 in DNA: TGTGCCAGCAGTTACTCGAACCTGGCCCACTCCTACGAGCAGTACTTC. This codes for CASSYSNLAHSYEQYF.

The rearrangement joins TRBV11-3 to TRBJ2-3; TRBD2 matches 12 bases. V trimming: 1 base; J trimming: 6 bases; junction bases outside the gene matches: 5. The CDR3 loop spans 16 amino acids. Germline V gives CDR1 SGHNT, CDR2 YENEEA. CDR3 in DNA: TGTGCCAGCAGCTTAGGACTAGCGGGAGTTTCTGATACGCAGTATTTT. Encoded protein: CASSLGLAGVSDTQYF.

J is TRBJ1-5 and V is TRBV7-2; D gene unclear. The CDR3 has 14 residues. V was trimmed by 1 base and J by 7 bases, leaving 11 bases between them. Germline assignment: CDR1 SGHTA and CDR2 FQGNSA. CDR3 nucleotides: TGTGCCAGCAGCTTAGGACTGGACGGCCAGCCCCAGCATTTT. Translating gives CASSLGLDGQPQHF.

The CDR3 nucleotides are TGTGCCAGCTCACTACTTGACAGCTCCTACGAGCAGTACTTC. Translating it yields CASSLLDSSYEQYF. The chain links TRBV18 to TRBJ2-7, with TRBD1 as a possible D gene (5 bases). This CDR3 spans 14 amino acids. The germline CDR1 and CDR2 sequences are KGHSH and LQKENI. V lost 4 bases to trimming and J lost 0 bases, with 10 bases between them.

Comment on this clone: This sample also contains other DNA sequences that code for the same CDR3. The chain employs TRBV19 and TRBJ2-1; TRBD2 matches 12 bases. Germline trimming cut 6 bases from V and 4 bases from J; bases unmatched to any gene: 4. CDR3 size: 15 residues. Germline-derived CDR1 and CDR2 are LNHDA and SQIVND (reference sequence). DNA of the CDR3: TGTGCCAGTAGCACACTAGCGGGAGGTTACAATGAGCAGTTCTTC. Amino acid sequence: CASSTLAGGYNEQFF. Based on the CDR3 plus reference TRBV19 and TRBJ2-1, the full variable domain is DGGITQSPKYLFRKEGQNVTLSCEQNLNHDAMYWYRQDPGQGLRLIYYSQIVNDFQKGDIAEGYSVSREKKESFPLTVTSAQKNPTAFYLCASSTLAGGYNEQFFGPGTRLTVL.

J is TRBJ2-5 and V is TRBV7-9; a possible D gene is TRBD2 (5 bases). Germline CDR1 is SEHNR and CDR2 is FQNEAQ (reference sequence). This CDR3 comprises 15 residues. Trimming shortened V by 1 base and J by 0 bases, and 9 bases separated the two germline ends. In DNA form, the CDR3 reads TGTGCCAGCAGCTTAGACGGCGGGCACCAAGAGACCCAGTACTTC. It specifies CASSLDGGHQETQYF.

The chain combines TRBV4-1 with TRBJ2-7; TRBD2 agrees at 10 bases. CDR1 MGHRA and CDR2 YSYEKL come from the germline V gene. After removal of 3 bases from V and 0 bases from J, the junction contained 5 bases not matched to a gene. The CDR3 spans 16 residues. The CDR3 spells CASSQQTSGHSYEQYF. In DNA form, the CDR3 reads TGCGCCAGCAGCCAGCAGACTAGCGGGCACTCCTACGAGCAGTACTTC.

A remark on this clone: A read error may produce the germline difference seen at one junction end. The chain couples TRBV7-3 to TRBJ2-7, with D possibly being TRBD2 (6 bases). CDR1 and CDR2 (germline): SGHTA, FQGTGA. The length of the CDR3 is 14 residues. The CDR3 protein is CASSRERIAYEQYF. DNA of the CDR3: TGCGCCAGCAGCCGGGAGCGGATCGCCTACGAGCAGTACTTC.

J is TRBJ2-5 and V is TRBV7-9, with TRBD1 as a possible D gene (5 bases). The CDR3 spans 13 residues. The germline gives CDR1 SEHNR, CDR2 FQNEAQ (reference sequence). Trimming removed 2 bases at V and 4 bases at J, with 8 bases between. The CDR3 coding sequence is TGTGCCAGCAGCTTAAACAGGCCAGAGACCCAGTACTTC. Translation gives CASSLNRPETQYF.

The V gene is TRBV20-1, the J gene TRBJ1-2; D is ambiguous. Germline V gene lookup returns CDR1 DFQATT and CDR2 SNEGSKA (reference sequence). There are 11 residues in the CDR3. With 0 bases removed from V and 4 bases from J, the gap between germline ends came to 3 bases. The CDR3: CSARELYGYTF. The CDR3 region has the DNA TGCAGTGCTAGAGAGCTCTATGGCTACACCTTC.

The CDR3 spells CASSFGTEQYF. As DNA, the CDR3 is TGCGCCAGCAGCTTCGGGACAGAGCAGTACTTC. This chain connects TRBV5-1 to TRBJ2-7, with D tentatively TRBD1 (6 bases). V was clipped by 2 bases and J by 7 bases, with 7 bases between them. The CDR3 runs to 11 residues. Germline V gives CDR1 SGHRS, CDR2 YFSETQ. The variable domain in full, completed from reference TRBV5-1 and TRBJ2-7, reads KAGVTQTPRYLIKTRGQQVTLSCSPISGHRSVSWYQQTPGQGLQFLFEYFSETQRNKGNFPGRFSGRQFSNSRSEMNVSTLELGDSALYLCASSFGTEQYFGPGTRLTVT.

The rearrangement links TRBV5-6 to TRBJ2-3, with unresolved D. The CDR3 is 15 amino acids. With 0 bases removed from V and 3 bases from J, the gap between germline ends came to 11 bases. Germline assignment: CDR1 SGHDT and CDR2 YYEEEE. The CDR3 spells CASSLGFRTTDTQYF. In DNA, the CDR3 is TGTGCCAGCAGCTTGGGTTTCAGGACGACAGATACGCAGTATTTT.

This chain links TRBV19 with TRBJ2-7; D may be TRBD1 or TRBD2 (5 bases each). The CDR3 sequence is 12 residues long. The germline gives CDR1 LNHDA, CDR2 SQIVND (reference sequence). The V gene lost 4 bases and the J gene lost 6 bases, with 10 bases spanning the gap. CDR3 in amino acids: CASSSRGREQYF. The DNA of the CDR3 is TGTGCCAGTAGTAGCCGGGGCCGCGAGCAGTACTTC.

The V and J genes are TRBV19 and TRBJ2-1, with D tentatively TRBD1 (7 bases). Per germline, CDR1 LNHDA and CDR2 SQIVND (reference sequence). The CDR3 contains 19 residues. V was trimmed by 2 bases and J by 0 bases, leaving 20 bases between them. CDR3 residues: CASSIWGDSLASSYNEQFF. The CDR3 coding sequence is TGTGCCAGTAGTATATGGGGGGACAGTTTAGCCAGCTCCTACAATGAGCAGTTCTTC.

This chain's CDR3 is CASSLGGGWGDTQYF. For the CDR3, the DNA is TGTGCCAGCAGCTTGGGGGGCGGCTGGGGAGATACGCAGTATTTT. V usage is TRBV5-4 and J usage is TRBJ2-3, with D tentatively TRBD1 (5 bases). Trimming pared 0 bases from V and 5 bases from J, leaving 13 bases between. This CDR3 region has 15 residues. CDR1 and CDR2 from the germline V gene are SGHNT and YYREEE (reference sequence).

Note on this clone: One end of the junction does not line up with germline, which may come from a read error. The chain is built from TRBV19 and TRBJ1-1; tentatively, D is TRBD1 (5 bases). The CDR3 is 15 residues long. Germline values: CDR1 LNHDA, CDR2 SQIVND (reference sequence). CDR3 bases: TGTGCCAGTAGACCGCTGGAAACGCGGGGCACTGGAGCTTTCTTT. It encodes CASRPLETRGTGAFF.

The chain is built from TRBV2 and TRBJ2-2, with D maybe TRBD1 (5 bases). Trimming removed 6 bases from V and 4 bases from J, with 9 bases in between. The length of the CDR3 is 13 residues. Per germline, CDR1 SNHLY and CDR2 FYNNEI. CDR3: CASRVDSTGELFF. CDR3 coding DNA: TGTGCCAGCAGGGTAGACAGCACCGGGGAGCTGTTTTTT.

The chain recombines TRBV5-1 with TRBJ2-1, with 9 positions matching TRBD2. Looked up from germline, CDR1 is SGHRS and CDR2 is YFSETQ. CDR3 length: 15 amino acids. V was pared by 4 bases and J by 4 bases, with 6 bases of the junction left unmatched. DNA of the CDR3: TGCGCCAGCAGCCGTAGCGGGGGTTGGTACAATGAGCAGTTCTTC. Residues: CASSRSGGWYNEQFF.

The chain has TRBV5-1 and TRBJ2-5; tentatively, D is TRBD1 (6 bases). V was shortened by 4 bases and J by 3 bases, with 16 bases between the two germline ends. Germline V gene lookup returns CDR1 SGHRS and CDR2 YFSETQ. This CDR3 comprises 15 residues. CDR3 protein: CASSRQALTKETQYF. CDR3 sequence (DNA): TGCGCCAGCAGCCGACAGGCGCTGACAAAAGAGACCCAGTACTTC.

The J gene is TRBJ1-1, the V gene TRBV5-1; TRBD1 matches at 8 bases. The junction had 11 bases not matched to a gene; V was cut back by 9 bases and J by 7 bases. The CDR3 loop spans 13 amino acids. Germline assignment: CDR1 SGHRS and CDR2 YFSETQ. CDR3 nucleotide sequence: TGCGCCACCGCGAAAGACAGGGGAGATGAAGCTTTCTTT. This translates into CATAKDRGDEAFF.

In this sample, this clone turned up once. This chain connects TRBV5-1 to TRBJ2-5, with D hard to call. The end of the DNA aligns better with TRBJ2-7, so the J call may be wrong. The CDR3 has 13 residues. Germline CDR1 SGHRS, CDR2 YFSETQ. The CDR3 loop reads CASSSTQSYEQYF. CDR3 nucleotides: TGCGCCAGCAGCTCCACACAATCCTACGAGCAGTACTTC.